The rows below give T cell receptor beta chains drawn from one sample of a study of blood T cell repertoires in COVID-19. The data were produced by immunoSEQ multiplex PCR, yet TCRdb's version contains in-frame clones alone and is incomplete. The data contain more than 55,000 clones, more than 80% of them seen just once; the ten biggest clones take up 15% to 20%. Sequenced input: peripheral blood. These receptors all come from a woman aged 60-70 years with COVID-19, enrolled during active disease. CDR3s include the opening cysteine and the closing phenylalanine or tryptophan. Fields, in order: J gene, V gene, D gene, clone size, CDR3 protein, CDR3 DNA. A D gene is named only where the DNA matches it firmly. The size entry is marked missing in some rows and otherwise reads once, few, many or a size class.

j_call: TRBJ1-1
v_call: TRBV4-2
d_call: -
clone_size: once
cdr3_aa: CASSQNVGGRSRTEAFF
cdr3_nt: TGTGCCAGCAGCCAAAACGTCGGGGGGCGGAGTAGGACTGAAGCTTTCTTT

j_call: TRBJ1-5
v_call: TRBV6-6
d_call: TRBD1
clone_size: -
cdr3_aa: CASTALGTASNQPQHF
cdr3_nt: TGTGCCAGCACCGCCCTGGGGACAGCTAGCAATCAGCCCCAGCATTTT

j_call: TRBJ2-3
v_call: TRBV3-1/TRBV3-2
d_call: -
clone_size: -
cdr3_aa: CASSQVGCNLLSFSTDTQYF
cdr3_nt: TGTGCCAGCAGCCAAGTCGGGTGCAACTTATTGTCCTTTAGCACAGATACGCAGTATTTT

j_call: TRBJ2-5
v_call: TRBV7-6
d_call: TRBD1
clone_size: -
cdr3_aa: CASSQSGTGQETQYF
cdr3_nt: TGTGCCAGCAGCCAATCCGGGACAGGGCAAGAGACCCAGTACTTC

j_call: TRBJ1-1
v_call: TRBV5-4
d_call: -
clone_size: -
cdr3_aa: CASSFRRVNTEAFF
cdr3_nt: TGTGCCAGCAGCTTTCGCAGGGTTAACACTGAAGCTTTCTTT

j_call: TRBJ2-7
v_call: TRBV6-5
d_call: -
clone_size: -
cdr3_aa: CASSYSLEGRYEQYF
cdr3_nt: TGTGCCAGCAGTTACTCGTTGGAGGGGCGCTACGAGCAGTACTTC

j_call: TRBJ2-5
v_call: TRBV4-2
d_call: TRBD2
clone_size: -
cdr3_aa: CASSQGLAGALQETQYF
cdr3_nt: TGTGCCAGCAGCCAAGGACTAGCGGGAGCTCTCCAAGAGACCCAGTACTTC

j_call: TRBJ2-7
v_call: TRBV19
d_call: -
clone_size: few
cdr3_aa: CASSGRGTTYEQYF
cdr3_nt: TGTGCCAGTAGTGGGAGGGGGACAACCTACGAGCAGTACTTC

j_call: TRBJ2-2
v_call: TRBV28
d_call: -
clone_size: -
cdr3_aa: CASSFLPQGTTGELFF
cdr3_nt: TGTGCCAGCAGTTTTTTACCCCAGGGGACCACCGGGGAGCTGTTTTTT

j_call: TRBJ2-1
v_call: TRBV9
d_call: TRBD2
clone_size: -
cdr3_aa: CASSVTTSGGYEQFF
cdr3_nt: TGTGCCAGCAGCGTAACGACTAGCGGGGGCTATGAGCAGTTCTTC

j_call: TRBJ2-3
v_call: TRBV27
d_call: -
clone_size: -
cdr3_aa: CASSLWVARGGLSTDTQYF
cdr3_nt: TGTGCCAGCAGTTTATGGGTAGCGCGCGGAGGACTCAGCACAGATACGCAGTATTTT

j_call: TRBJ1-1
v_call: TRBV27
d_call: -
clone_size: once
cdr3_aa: CASSTAGLGTEAFF
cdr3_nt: TGTGCCAGCAGTACGGCCGGGTTAGGCACTGAAGCTTTCTTT

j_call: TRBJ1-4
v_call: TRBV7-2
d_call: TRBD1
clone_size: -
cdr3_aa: CASSSIRLGQGANEKLFF
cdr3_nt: TGTGCCAGCAGCTCCATCCGCCTCGGTCAGGGGGCTAATGAAAAACTGTTTTTT

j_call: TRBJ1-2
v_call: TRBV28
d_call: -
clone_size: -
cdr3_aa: CASRDFVANYGYTF
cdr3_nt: TGTGCCAGCAGGGATTTTGTGGCTAACTATGGCTATACCTTC

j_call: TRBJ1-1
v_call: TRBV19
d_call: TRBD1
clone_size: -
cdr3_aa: CASSNRGLNTEAFF
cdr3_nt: TGTGCCAGTAGTAACAGGGGATTGAACACTGAAGCTTTCTTT

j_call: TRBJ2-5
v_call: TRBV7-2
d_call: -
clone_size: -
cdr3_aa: CASSLRSAGLGETQYF
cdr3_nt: TGTGCCAGCAGCTTACGGTCGGCAGGCTTGGGAGAGACCCAGTACTTC

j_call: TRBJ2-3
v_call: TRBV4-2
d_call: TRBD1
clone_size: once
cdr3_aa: CASSQEAGGRDTQYF
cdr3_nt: TGTGCCAGCAGCCAAGAGGCAGGGGGCCGGGATACGCAGTATTTT

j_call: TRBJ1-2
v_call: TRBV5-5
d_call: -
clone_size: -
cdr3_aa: CASRQGSVGYTF
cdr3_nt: TGTGCCAGCAGGCAGGGATCCGTCGGCTACACCTTC

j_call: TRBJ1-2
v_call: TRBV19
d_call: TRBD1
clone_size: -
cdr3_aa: CASSKLPGQKAYGYTF
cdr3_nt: TGTGCCAGTAGTAAACTCCCGGGACAGAAGGCCTATGGCTACACCTTC

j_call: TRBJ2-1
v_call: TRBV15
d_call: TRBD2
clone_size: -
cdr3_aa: CATSRGGRDEQFF
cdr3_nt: TGTGCCACCAGCCGCGGGGGAAGGGATGAGCAGTTCTTC

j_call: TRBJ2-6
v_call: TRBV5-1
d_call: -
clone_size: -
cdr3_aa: CASSPEGSGANVLTF
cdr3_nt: TGCGCCAGCAGTCCAGAGGGATCTGGGGCCAACGTCCTGACTTTC

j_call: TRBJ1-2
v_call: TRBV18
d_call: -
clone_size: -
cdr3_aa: CASSPAGAGGYTF
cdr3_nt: TGTGCCAGCTCACCGGCGGGGGCTGGGGGCTACACCTTC